Listed below are T cell receptor beta chains from one sample, sequenced in a study of chemoradiotherapy in HPV16-positive cancers. TCRdb's copy holds only in-frame clones and misses some; the assay was immunoSEQ multiplex PCR. The table includes fewer than 4,500 clones, 90% detected once. Sample collection was performed from a patient who underwent chemoradiotherapy. The origin of the receptors is a human donor with HPV-associated anogenital cancer. CDR3s include the opening cysteine and the closing phenylalanine or tryptophan. Fields, in order: J gene, V gene, D gene, clone size, CDR3 protein, CDR3 DNA. A D gene is named only where the DNA matches it firmly. Clone size is stated in some rows and not others, as once, few, many or a class when expanded.

>TRBJ1-5|TRBV7-8|.|.
CASSLPAAYSNQPQHF
TGTGCCAGCAGCTTACCAGCGGCGTATAGCAATCAGCCCCAGCATTTT
>TRBJ2-1|TRBV6-1|TRBD2|.
CASSGFHAGAGNEQFF
TGTGCCAGCAGTGGGTTCCATGCGGGAGCCGGCAATGAGCAGTTCTTC
>TRBJ1-1|TRBV5-1|.|once
CASSLERWRGEAFF
TGCGCCAGCAGCTTGGAGAGGTGGAGGGGTGAAGCTTTCTTT
>TRBJ2-2|TRBV4-1|.|.
CASSQDGTPTGELFF
TGCGCCAGCAGCCAAGACGGGACGCCCACCGGGGAGCTGTTTTTT
>TRBJ2-1|TRBV11-3|.|once
CASSLAGYALAVPTESEQFF
TGTGCCAGCAGCTTAGCCGGCTATGCGCTAGCCGTTCCCACAGAGAGTGAGCAGTTCTTC
>TRBJ1-6|TRBV27|.|.
CASSPGPGRSSYNSPLHF
TGTGCCAGCAGTCCGGGACCTGGCCGAAGCTCCTATAATTCACCCCTCCACTTT
>TRBJ1-3|TRBV5-5|TRBD1|.
CASSRQGGTGNTIYF
TGTGCCAGCAGCCGACAGGGTGGAACTGGAAACACCATATATTTT
>TRBJ2-1|TRBV27|TRBD2|.
CASSLSLSGRADGIMFF
TGTGCCAGCAGTCTGTCGTTGAGCGGGAGGGCCGACGGGATCATGTTCTTC
>TRBJ2-5|TRBV2|.|.
CASKFGSGGWETQYF
TGTGCCAGCAAGTTTGGTTCAGGCGGGTGGGAGACCCAGTACTTC
>TRBJ1-1|TRBV11-2|.|.
CASSSQQSHTEAFF
TGTGCCAGCAGCAGTCAGCAATCACACACTGAAGCTTTCTTT
>TRBJ2-5|TRBV4-1|TRBD1|once
CASSQEDRDQETQYF
TGCGCCAGCAGCCAAGAAGACAGGGACCAAGAGACCCAGTACTTC
>TRBJ1-2|TRBV20-1|.|.
CSVSGVYGYTF
TGCAGTGTATCGGGGGTCTATGGCTACACCTTC
>TRBJ2-3|TRBV5-1|TRBD2|.
CASSGAGANTDTQYF
TGCGCCAGCAGCGGAGCGGGGGCGAACACAGATACGCAGTATTTT
>TRBJ2-7|TRBV11-2|.|.
CASSLGTYEQYF
TGTGCCAGCAGCCTCGGAACCTACGAGCAGTACTTC
>TRBJ2-1|TRBV11-3|.|.
CASRPGAAGNNEQFF
TGTGCCAGCAGGCCCGGGGCGGCGGGAAACAATGAGCAGTTCTTC
>TRBJ1-1|TRBV6-1|.|.
CASSERGSFSFFQGTEAFF
TGTGCCAGCAGTGAACGAGGGTCCTTCTCGTTTTTTCAAGGTACTGAAGCTTTCTTT
>TRBJ1-2|TRBV6-1|.|.
CASSERQSYGYTF
TGTGCCAGCAGTGAACGCCAGTCCTATGGCTACACCTTC
>TRBJ1-3|TRBV9|.|.
CASTVGSGYSGTIYF
TGTGCCAGCACCGTCGGGTCAGGGTATTCAGGCACCATATATTTT
>TRBJ2-7|TRBV6-5|.|.
CASSYLRSTYEQYF
TGTGCCAGCAGTTACTTGCGCAGCACCTACGAGCAGTACTTC
>TRBJ1-5|TRBV5-5|.|.
CASSRGGGPQHF
TGTGCCAGCAGCCGAGGAGGGGGGCCCCAGCATTTT
>TRBJ2-1|TRBV11-2|.|.
CASSFIGNIGQEQFF
TGTGCCAGCAGCTTTATCGGCAATATTGGACAGGAGCAGTTCTTC